This T cell receptor beta chain was identified in a study of blood T cells in healthy people across ages. Study in general: Per two T cells, about one barcoded beta molecule was captured through template switching. Findings and caveats of the study: Donors of long life had a larger count of naive CD4+ cells and greater diversity than aged donors.

Comment on this clonotype: The antigen is undetermined.

The V end was cut by 6 bases, the J end by 4 bases, with 13 bases between. This CDR3 comprises 15 residues. Primers used in a second PCR of roughly 6 to 12 cycles were a sample-barcoded 5' primer and a J-beta primer mix. TCRdb recomputed calls from the 5' RACE reads with MiXCR, one row per CDR3 protein. Of some 1.5 million distinct CDR3 sequences in the sample, over 25% are singletons; the top ten hold roughly 8%. Sequenced sample: blood. The chain employs TRBV12-3 or TRBV12-4 and TRBJ1-6, with D possibly being TRBD1 (6 bases). This TCR was recovered from a woman aged 30 to 39 in good health. The CDR3 nucleotides read TGTGCCAGCAGCCTAGGGGGACGTTATAATTCACCCCTCCACTTT. Its protein product is CASSLGGRYNSPLHF.